The entry below gives a single TCR beta chain sequence along with its context. What it binds is not known. The entry originates in a study of regulatory T cells in long-lasting Graves disease. Study-level points and caveats: Persistent patients had more shared public clonotypes (roughly 2,500) than new patients (roughly 900).

Trimming removed 1 base from V and 3 bases from J; junction bases left unmatched: 8. The CDR3 loop spans 18 amino acids. As for time point: persistent/refractory GD, antithyroid drugs over 5 years with positive TRAb. The TCR library used RNA extracted from PBMCs. TCR beta libraries were built with iRepertoire HTBI primers and Arm-PCR of CDR3 regions. In the study's own analysis: Identification across samples found fewer than 65 TRBV and around 15 TRBJ segments. TCRdb reprocessed the multiplex PCR reads via MiXCR and lists one record per CDR3 protein. Clone size and V and J calls follow TCRdb, not the original study. The data contain some 330,000 distinct CDR3 sequences, approximately 25% of them singletons.

This TCR was recovered from a middle-aged woman with Graves disease. Sequences were derived from peripheral blood mononuclear cells (PBMCs), sampled when the disease was refractory, from a patient treated with antithyroid drugs. The rearrangement uses TRBV12-3 or TRBV12-4 and TRBJ2-5; 13 bases agree with TRBD2. The CDR3 DNA reads TGTGCCAGCAGTTTAGTACTAGCGGGAGGGTCGGGGGAAGAGACCCAGTACTTC. Protein product: CASSLVLAGGSGEETQYF.